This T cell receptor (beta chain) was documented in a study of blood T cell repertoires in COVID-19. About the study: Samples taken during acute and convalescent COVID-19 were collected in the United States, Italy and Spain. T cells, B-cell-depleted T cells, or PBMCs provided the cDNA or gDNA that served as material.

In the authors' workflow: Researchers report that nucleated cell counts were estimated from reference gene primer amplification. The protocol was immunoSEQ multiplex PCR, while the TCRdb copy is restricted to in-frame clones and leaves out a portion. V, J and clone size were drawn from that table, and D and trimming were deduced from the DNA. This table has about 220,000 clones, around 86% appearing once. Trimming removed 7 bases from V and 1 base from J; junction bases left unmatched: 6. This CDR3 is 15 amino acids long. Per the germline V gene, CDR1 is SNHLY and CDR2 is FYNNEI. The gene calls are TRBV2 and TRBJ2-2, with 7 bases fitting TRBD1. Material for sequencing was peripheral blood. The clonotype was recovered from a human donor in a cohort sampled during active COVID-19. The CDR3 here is CASMPRDRNTGELFF. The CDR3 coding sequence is TGTGCCAGCATGCCCCGGGACAGGAACACCGGGGAGCTGTTTTTT.